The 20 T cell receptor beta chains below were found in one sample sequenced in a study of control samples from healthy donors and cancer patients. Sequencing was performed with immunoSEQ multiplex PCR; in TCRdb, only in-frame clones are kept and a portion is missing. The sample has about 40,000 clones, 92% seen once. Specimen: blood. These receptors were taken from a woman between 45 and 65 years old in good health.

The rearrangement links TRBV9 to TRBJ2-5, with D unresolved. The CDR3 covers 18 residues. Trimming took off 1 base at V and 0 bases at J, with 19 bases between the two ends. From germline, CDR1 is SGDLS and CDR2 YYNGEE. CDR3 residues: CASSVKKQPLLYQETQYF. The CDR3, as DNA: TGTGCCAGCAGCGTAAAAAAACAGCCTCTATTGTACCAAGAGACCCAGTACTTC.

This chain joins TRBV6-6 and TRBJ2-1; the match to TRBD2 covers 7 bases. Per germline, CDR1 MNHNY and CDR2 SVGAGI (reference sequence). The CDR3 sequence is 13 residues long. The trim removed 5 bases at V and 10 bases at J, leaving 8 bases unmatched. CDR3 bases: TGTGCCAGCAGTCCCTGGGAGGGCGGGGAGCAGTTCTTC. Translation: CASSPWEGGEQFF.

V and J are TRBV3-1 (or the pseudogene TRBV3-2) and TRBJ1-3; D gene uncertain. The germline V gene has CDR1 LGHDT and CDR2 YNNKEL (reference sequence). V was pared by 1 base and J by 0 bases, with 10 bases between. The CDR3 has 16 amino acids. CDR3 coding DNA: TGTGCCAGCAGCCAAGTCGGAATCGACTCTGGAAACACCATATATTTT. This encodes CASSQVGIDSGNTIYF.

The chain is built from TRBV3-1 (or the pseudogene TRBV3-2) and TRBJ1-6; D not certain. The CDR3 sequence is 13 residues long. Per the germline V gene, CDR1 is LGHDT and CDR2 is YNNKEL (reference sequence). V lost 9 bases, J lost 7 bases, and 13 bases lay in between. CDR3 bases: TGTGCCAGGTTCCAGGTCCGCAATTCACCCCTCCACTTT. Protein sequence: CARFQVRNSPLHF.

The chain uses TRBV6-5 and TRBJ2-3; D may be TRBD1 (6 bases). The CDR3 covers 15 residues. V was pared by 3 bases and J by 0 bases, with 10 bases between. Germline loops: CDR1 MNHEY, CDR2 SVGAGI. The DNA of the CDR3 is TGTGCCAGCAGTTATTTGGGGGCTAGCACAGATACGCAGTATTTT. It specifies CASSYLGASTDTQYF.

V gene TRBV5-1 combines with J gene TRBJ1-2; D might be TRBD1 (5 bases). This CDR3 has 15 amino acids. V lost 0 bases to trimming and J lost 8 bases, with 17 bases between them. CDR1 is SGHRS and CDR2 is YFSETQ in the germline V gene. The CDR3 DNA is TGCGCCAGCAGCTTGGTGCAGGGTATCCTTTACGGCTACACCTTC. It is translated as CASSLVQGILYGYTF.

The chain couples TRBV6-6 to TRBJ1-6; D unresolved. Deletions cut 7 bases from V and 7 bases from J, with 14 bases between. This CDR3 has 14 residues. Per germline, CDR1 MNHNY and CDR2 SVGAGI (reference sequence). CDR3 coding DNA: TGTGCCAGCATAGGTCAGCCCGAGAATTCACCCCTCCACTTT. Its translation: CASIGQPENSPLHF.

In nucleotides, the CDR3 is TGTGCCAGCAGACACCAAACAGGGATCGGTACTGAAGCTTTCTTT. It encodes CASRHQTGIGTEAFF. The chain carries TRBV7-9 and TRBJ1-1, with D maybe TRBD1 (6 bases). The V end was cut by 6 bases, the J end by 5 bases, with 19 bases between. The CDR3 runs 15 residues. Germline CDR1 SEHNR, CDR2 FQNEAQ (reference sequence).

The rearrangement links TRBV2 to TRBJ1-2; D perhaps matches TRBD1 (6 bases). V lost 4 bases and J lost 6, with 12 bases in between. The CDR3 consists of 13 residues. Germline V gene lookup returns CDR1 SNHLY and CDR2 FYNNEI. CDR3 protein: CASSGRNRDGYTF. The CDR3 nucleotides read TGTGCCAGCAGTGGTCGGAACAGGGATGGCTACACCTTC.

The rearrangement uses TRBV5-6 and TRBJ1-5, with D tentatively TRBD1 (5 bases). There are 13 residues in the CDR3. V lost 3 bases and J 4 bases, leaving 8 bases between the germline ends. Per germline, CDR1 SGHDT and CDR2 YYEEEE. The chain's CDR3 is CASSWGGNQPQHF. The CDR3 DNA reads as TGTGCCAGCAGCTGGGGGGGTAATCAGCCCCAGCATTTT.

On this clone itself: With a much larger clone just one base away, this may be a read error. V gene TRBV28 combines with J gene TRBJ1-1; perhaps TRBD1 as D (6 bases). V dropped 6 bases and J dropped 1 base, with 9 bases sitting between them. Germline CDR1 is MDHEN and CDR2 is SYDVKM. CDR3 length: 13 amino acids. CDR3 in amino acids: CASSLGGNTEAFF. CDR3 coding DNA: TGTGCCAGCAGCCTAGGGGGGAACACTGAAGCTTTCTTT. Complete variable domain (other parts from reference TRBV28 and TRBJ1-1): DVKVTQSSRYLVKRTGEKVFLECVQDMDHENMFWYRQDPGLGLRLIYFSYDVKMKEKGDIPEGYSVSREKKERFSLILESASTNQTSMYLCASSLGGNTEAFFGQGTRLTVV.

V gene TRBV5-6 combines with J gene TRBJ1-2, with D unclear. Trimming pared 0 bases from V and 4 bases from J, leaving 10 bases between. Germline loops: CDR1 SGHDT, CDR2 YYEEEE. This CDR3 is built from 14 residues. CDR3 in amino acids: CASSLASGLYGYTF. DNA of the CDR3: TGTGCCAGCAGCTTGGCCTCAGGACTCTATGGCTACACCTTC.

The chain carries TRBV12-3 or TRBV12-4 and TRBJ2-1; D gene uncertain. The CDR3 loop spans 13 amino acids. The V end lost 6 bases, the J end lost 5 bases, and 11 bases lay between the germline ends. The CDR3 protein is CASRTGQDNEQFF. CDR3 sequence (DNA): TGTGCCAGCAGGACCGGGCAGGACAATGAGCAGTTCTTC.

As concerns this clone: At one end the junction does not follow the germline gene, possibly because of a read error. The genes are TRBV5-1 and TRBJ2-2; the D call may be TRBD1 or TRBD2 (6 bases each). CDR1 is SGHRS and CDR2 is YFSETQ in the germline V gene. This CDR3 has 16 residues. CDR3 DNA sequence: TGCGCCCGCAGCCGGAGGGGGGACGTGAACACCGGGGAGCTGTTTTTT. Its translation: CARSRRGDVNTGELFF.

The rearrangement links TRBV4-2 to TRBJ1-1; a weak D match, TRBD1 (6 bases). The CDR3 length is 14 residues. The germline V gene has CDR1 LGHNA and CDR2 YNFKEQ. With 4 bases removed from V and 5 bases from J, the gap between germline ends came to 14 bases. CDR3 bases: TGTGCCAGCAGCCTAAACAGGGAAGGGACTGAAGCTTTCTTT. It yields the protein CASSLNREGTEAFF.

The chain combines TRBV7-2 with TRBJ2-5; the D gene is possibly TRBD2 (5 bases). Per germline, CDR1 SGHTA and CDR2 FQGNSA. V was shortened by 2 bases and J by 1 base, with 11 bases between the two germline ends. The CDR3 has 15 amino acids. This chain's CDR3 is CASSLRGPIQETQYF. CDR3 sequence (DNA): TGTGCCAGCAGCTTACGAGGGCCAATCCAAGAGACCCAGTACTTC.

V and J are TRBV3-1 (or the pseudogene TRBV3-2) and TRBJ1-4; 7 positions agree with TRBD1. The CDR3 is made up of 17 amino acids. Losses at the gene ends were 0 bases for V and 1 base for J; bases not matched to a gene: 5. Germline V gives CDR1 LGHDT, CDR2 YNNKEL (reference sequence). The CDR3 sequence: CASSQDRRGRTNEKLFF. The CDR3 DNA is TGTGCCAGCAGCCAAGATCGGAGGGGGCGAACTAATGAAAAACTGTTTTTT.

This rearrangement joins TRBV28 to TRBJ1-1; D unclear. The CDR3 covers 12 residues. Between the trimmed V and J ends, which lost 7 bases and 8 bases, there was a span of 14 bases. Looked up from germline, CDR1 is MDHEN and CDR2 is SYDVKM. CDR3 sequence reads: CASTTDRYEAFF. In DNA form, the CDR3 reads TGTGCCAGCACCACGGACCGTTACGAAGCTTTCTTT. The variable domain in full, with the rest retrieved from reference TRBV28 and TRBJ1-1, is DVKVTQSSRYLVKRTGEKVFLECVQDMDHENMFWYRQDPGLGLRLIYFSYDVKMKEKGDIPEGYSVSREKKERFSLILESASTNQTSMYLCASTTDRYEAFFGQGTRLTVV.

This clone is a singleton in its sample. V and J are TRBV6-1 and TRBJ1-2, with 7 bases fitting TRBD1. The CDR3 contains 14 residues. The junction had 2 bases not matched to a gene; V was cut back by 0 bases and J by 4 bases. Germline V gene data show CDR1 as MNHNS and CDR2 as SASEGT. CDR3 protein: CASSEAEGAYGYTF. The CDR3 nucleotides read TGTGCCAGCAGTGAAGCGGAGGGGGCCTATGGCTACACCTTC.

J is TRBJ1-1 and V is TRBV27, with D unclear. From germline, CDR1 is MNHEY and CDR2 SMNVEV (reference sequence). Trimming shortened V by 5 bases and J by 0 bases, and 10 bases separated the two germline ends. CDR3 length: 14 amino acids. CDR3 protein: CASSQTGLNTEAFF. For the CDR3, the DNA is TGTGCCAGCAGTCAGACCGGTTTGAACACTGAAGCTTTCTTT.